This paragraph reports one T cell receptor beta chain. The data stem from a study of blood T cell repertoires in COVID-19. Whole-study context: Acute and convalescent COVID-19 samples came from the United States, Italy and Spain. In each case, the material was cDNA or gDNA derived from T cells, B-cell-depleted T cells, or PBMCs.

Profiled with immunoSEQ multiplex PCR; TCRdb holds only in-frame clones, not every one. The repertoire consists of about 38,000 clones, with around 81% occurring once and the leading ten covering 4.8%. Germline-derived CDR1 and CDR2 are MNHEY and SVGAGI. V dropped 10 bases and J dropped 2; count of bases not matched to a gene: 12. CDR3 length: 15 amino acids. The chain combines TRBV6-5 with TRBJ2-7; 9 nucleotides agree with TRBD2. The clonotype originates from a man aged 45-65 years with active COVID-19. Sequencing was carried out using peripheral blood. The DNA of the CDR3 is TGTGCCAACTCGGCCACTGTAGCGGGGGCCTACGAGCAGTACTTC. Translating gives CANSATVAGAYEQYF.